This T cell receptor beta chain was retrieved from a study of T cell responses to AZD1222 COVID-19 vaccine (dated by TCRdb to the early 2020s). Background on the whole study: TCR sequencing covered 233 trial participants: 200 to 220 given two doses of AZD1222 and approximately 26 given two doses of MenACWY control vaccine. Trial participants were enrolled by age into 18-55, 56-69 and 70-plus year subgroups, with roughly 160, 29 and 62 TCR-sequenced participants respectively. What the authors observed across the whole study: In the small 56-69-year group, the increase in depth fell short of significance, most likely because of low power. Nearly half of unique spike-specific TCRs reportedly recognized epitopes outside regions mutated in the B.1.351 and B.1.1.7 variants. Vaccine-associated CD4 TCRs spanned the whole spike protein, with dominant responses in regions 160-218 and 743-854. After two AZD1222 doses, spike-specific TCR breadth and depth were significantly higher than at day 0 and than in MenACWY recipients. Most participants were white British and females outnumbered males, and the authors suggested that clonal diversity may have been underestimated. Because no day 14 peak-response samples were available, repertoires were characterized only after the peak T cell response. Conclusions about previously exposed vaccinees are limited, since just six AZD1222 recipients were seropositive for SARS-CoV-2 at baseline.

The sample's time point label is to be understood as: about 28 days (+/-7) after the second vaccine dose. Because spike-specific TCR depth and breadth did not differ between the two schedules, AZD1222 recipients who got a second dose at roughly 4 weeks were pooled with those who got a second dose at roughly 12 weeks. Samples from vaccinated people were obtained from the UK trials COV001 and COV002, which included a single-blind randomized controlled phase 2/3 trial of AZD1222 (ChAdOx1 nCoV-19) in healthy adults. Trial participant PBMC samples were collected at day 0 and day 28 after the second dose for TCRbeta chain sequencing. The CDR3 regions of human TCRbeta chains were analyzed by immunosequencing. The study's own analysis went as follows. TCRs in the repertoires were matched against a reference library of SARS-CoV-2-specific TCRs that had been generated with the MIRA antigen-specificity platform. Breadth was defined as the fraction of unique TCRs that were SARS-CoV-2-associated. Depth was defined as the fraction of total T cells that were SARS-CoV-2-associated. Using the MIRA data, each spike-specific TCR was assigned both to the spike region to which the TCR was reactive and to a CD4 or CD8 class. Log10-transformed breadth and depth values were compared by one-way ANOVA with Sidak's multiple comparisons tests. What TCRdb holds here is the immuneACCESS table cut down to in-frame rearrangements. Part of the clones is not present; checked against another copy, under half of the missing clones reflect an unresolved V gene, and the others are unexplained. That table furnishes V, J and clone size, whereas the DNA furnished D and trimming. The sample records roughly 150,000 clones, more than 75% of which are singletons. The ten largest clonotypes hold about a tenth of the sample.

For CDR1 and CDR2, the germline V gene lists SGHTA and FQGNSA. V is shortened by 5 bases, J by 10 bases, and the region joining them spans 20 bases. Taken from cysteine to phenylalanine, the CDR3 has 15 residues. Only the CDR3 part of the read is kept: 45 bases, read in frame from the first base. Notes on this clone: Its antigen has not been determined. There are no base qualities to consult, and no much larger clone falls within one base.

The clonotype was recovered from an adult who received the AZD1222 COVID-19 vaccine. The V and J segments used are TRBV7-2 and TRBJ1-4; D gene: possibly TRBD1, on 6 matching bases. Source: peripheral blood, taken 28 days after the second AZD1222 dose. The CDR3 protein sequence reads: CASSLPPGEVGKLFF. The bases read TGTGCCAGCAGCCTCCCCCCAGGGGAGGTCGGAAAACTGTTTTTT.